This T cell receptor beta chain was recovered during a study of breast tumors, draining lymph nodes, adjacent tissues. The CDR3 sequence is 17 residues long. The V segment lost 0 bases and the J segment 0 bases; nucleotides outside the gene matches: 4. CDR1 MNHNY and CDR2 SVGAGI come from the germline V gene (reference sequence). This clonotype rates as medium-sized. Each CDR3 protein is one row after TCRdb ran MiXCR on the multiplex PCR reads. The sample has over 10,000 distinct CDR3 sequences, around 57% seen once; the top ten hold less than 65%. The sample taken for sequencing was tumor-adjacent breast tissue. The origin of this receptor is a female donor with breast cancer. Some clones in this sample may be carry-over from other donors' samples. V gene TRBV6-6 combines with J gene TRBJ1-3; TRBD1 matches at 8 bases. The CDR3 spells CASSYSDRDVSGNTIYF. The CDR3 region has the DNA TGTGCCAGCAGTTACTCGGACAGGGATGTCTCTGGAAACACCATATATTTT.